This T cell receptor (beta chain) was found in a study of blood T cell repertoires in COVID-19. At the level of the study: The origin of the acute and convalescent COVID-19 samples was the United States, Italy and Spain.

Produced via immunoSEQ multiplex PCR; TCRdb's table is partial and in-frame only. Here the sample spans some 150,000 clones, 80% to 90% being singletons. CDR3 length: 14 residues. The V gene lost 4 bases and the J gene lost 5 bases, with 14 bases spanning the gap. CDR1 is KGHSH, CDR2 LQKENI, per germline. The Seattle site enrolled patients during active infection and followed them longitudinally. Sequencing used peripheral blood. The receptor was isolated from a woman aged 55-69 years with COVID-19, enrolled during active disease. The chain couples TRBV18 to TRBJ2-5; the D gene is possibly TRBD1 (6 bases). The CDR3 DNA is TGTGCCAGCTCACGAGGCAGGGGAATGGAGACCCAGTACTTC. Its translation is CASSRGRGMETQYF. Full variable domain (outside the CDR3, taken from reference TRBV18 and TRBJ2-5): NAGVMQNPRHLVRRRGQEARLRCSPMKGHSHVYWYRQLPEEGLKFMVYLQKENIIDESGMPKERFSAEFPKEGPSILRIQQVVRGDSAAYFCASSRGRGMETQYFGPGTRLLVL.